Shown below are 13 T cell receptor beta chains from a single sample sequenced in a study of type 1 regulatory T cells. MiXCR was run by TCRdb on the reads, yielding one entry per CDR3 protein. The table shows 25,000 or so distinct CDR3 sequences, with 72% occurring only once. These receptors have no identified antigens. What was sequenced was cultured T cells, either the whole culture or a sorted T cell fraction (not recorded which). The subset: Tr1-enriched cell product generated in vitro against host alloantigens. The receptors derive from a human donor in good health.

This chain joins TRBV7-2 and TRBJ2-3; 9 nucleotides align to TRBD2. V trimming: 7 bases; J trimming: 0 bases; junction bases outside the gene matches: 5. Germline CDR1 is SGHTA and CDR2 is FQGNSA. This CDR3 contains 15 residues. CDR3 amino acids: CASTRGGGSTDTQYF. The CDR3 DNA is TGTGCCAGCACCCGCGGGGGGGGTAGCACAGATACGCAGTATTTT.

The rearrangement links TRBV5-4 to TRBJ2-3, with D unclear. Deletions cut 0 bases from V and 4 bases from J, with 6 bases between. This CDR3 has 13 residues. The V gene's germline CDR1 is SGHNT and CDR2 YYREEE (reference sequence). The CDR3 region is CASSLAGSDTQYF. In DNA form, the CDR3 reads TGTGCCAGCAGCTTGGCCGGTTCAGATACGCAGTATTTT.

Written as DNA, the CDR3 is TGTGCCAGCAGCACCCACCTGGGCGAGCAGTACTTC. Its protein product is CASSTHLGEQYF. The V and J genes are TRBV7-6 and TRBJ2-7; D gene ambiguous. Looked up from germline, CDR1 is SGHVS and CDR2 is FNYEAQ. The V end lost 5 bases, the J end lost 6 bases, and 11 bases lay between the germline ends. The CDR3 has 12 residues. The variable domain in full, completed from reference TRBV7-6 and TRBJ2-7, reads GAGVSQSPRYKVTKRGQDVALRCDPISGHVSLYWYRQALGQGPEFLTYFNYEAQQDKSGLPNDRFSAERPEGSISTLTIQRTEQRDSAMYRCASSTHLGEQYFGPGTRLTVT.

V gene TRBV10-3 combines with J gene TRBJ1-2; D perhaps matches TRBD1 (5 bases). In germline, CDR1 is ENHRY, CDR2 SYGVKD. Trimming took off 2 bases at V and 4 bases at J, with 17 bases between the two ends. The CDR3 has 16 residues. CDR3 loop: CAISEHAFQGPYGYTF. CDR3 DNA: TGTGCCATCAGTGAGCACGCTTTTCAGGGTCCCTATGGCTACACCTTC.

V gene TRBV7-2 combines with J gene TRBJ1-5; no clear D gene. This CDR3 spans 15 amino acids. Between the trimmed V and J ends, which lost 2 bases and 0 bases, there was a span of 8 bases. Germline V gene data show CDR1 as SGHTA and CDR2 as FQGNSA. The CDR3 here is CASSLNGYSNQPQHF. DNA of the CDR3: TGTGCCAGCAGCTTAAATGGCTATAGCAATCAGCCCCAGCATTTT.

The V call is TRBV14, the J call TRBJ1-5; D ambiguous. CDR1 is SGHDN and CDR2 is FVKESK in the germline V gene. V lost 3 bases to trimming and J lost 6 bases, with 9 bases between them. CDR3 length: 13 amino acids. The CDR3 bases are TGTGCCAGCAGCCAGACGGGGTTTCAGCCCCAGCATTTT. This sequence encodes CASSQTGFQPQHF.

This clonotype was observed once. The chain is built from TRBV4-1 and TRBJ2-7; 8 bases are a match to TRBD1. After removal of 5 bases from V and 9 bases from J, the junction contained 15 bases not matched to a gene. The germline CDR1 and CDR2 sequences are MGHRA and YSYEKL. The CDR3 spans 15 residues. CDR3 nucleotide sequence: TGCGCCAGCAGCACCGGACAGGGTAGAAGCCTTGGGCAGTACTTC. This encodes CASSTGQGRSLGQYF.

The rearrangement links TRBV5-1 to TRBJ2-1; D possibly corresponds to TRBD2 (5 bases). V lost 0 bases and J 5 bases, leaving 12 bases between the germline ends. Germline values: CDR1 SGHRS, CDR2 YFSETQ. This CDR3 comprises 15 residues. The CDR3 sequence is CASSLVPGKHNEQFF. Written as DNA, the CDR3 is TGCGCCAGCAGCTTGGTGCCGGGGAAACACAATGAGCAGTTCTTC. Filled out from reference TRBV5-1 and TRBJ2-1, the complete variable domain reads KAGVTQTPRYLIKTRGQQVTLSCSPISGHRSVSWYQQTPGQGLQFLFEYFSETQRNKGNFPGRFSGRQFSNSRSEMNVSTLELGDSALYLCASSLVPGKHNEQFFGPGTRLTVL.

The chain combines TRBV5-1 with TRBJ1-6; TRBD1 is a possible D gene (5 bases). Germline V gene data show CDR1 as SGHRS and CDR2 as YFSETQ. This CDR3 has 13 residues. Trimming cost V 0 bases and J 15 bases, with 13 bases left between them. CDR3 amino acids: CASSLGGDWHLHF. As DNA, the CDR3 is TGCGCCAGCAGCTTGGGGGGCGACTGGCACCTCCACTTT.

This chain uses TRBV27 with TRBJ2-7; possibly TRBD2 for D (7 bases). Germline V gene sequence: CDR1 MNHEY, CDR2 SMNVEV (reference sequence). V was trimmed by 7 bases and J by 2 bases, leaving 12 bases between them. The CDR3 has 13 residues. Here the CDR3 DNA reads TGTGCCAGCAAACGGGGGGCTGCCTACGAGCAGTACTTC. Protein: CASKRGAAYEQYF.

In DNA, the CDR3 is TGTGCCAGCAGCGTAGCAGGGACCTACACAGATACGCAGTATTTT. It specifies CASSVAGTYTDTQYF. V and J are TRBV9 and TRBJ2-3; D tentatively reads TRBD1 or TRBD2 (5 bases each). Trimming shortened V by 0 bases and J by 2 bases, and 10 bases separated the two germline ends. The CDR3 sequence is 15 residues long. Germline V gives CDR1 SGDLS, CDR2 YYNGEE.

The chain links TRBV4-3 to TRBJ2-3; 8 nucleotides match TRBD2. The germline CDR1 and CDR2 sequences are LGHNA and YSLEER. Trimming at V came to 0 bases and at J to 3 bases, leaving 8 bases not matched to a gene. The CDR3 totals 17 residues. The CDR3 reads CASSQDLGGGSTDTQYF. CDR3 in DNA: TGCGCCAGCAGCCAAGATTTGGGCGGGGGGAGTACAGATACGCAGTATTTT.

This clonotype was picked up one time. This chain uses TRBV10-3 with TRBJ1-1; D is uncertain. V was clipped by 7 bases and J by 1 base, with 10 bases between them. The CDR3 loop spans 13 amino acids. Per germline, CDR1 ENHRY and CDR2 SYGVKD. The CDR3 region is CAIMKSRNTEAFF. For the CDR3, the DNA is TGTGCCATCATGAAGTCTAGGAACACTGAAGCTTTCTTT.